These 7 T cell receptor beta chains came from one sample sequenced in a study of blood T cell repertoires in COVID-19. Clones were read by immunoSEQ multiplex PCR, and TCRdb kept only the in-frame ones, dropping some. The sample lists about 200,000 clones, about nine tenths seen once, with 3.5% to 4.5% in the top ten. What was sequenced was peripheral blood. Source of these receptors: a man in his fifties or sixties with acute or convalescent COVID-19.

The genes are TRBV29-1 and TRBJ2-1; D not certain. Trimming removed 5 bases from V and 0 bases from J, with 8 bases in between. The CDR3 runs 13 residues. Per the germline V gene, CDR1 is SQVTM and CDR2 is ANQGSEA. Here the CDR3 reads CSVTFSSYNEQFF. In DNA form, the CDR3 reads TGCAGCGTTACCTTTAGCTCCTACAATGAGCAGTTCTTC.

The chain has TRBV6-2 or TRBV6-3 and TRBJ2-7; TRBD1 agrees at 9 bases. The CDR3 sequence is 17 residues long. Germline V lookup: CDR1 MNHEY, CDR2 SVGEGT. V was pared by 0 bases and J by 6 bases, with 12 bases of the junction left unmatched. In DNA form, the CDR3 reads TGTGCCAGCAGTTACTCGAGATTTAACAGGGGGCGAATCGAGCAGTACTTC. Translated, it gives CASSYSRFNRGRIEQYF.

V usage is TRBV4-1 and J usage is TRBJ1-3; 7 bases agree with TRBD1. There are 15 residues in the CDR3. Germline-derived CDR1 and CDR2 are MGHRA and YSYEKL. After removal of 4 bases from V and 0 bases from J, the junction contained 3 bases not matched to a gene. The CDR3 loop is CASSRDSYSGNTIYF. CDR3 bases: TGCGCCAGCAGCCGGGACAGTTACTCTGGAAACACCATATATTTT.

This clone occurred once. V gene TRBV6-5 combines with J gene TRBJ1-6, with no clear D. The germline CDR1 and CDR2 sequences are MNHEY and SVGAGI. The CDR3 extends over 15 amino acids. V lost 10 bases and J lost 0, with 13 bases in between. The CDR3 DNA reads TGTGCCACCAAAAGGGAGAGCTCCTATAATTCACCCCTCCACTTT. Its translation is CATKRESSYNSPLHF.

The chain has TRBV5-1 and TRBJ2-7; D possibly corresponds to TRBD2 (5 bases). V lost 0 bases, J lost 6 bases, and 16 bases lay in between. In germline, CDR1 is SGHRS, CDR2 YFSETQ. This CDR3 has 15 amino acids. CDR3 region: CASSLDPGSQGEQYF. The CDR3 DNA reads TGCGCCAGCAGCTTGGATCCGGGGTCACAAGGCGAGCAGTACTTC.

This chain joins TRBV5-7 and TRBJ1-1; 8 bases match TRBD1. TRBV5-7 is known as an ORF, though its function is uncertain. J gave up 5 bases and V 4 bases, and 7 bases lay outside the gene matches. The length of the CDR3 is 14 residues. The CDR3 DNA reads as TGTGCCAGCAGCCAGACAGGGGACGGGACTGAAGCTTTCTTT. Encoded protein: CASSQTGDGTEAFF.

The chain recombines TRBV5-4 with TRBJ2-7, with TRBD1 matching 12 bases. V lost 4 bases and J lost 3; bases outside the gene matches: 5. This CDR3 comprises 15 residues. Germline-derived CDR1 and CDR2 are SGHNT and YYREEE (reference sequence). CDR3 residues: CASSEGQGAIYEQYF. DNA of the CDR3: TGTGCCAGCAGCGAGGGACAGGGGGCTATCTACGAGCAGTACTTC.